A single T cell receptor beta chain is shown here with its context. Its cognate antigen has yet to be identified. Base qualities were left out, and no much larger clone turns up one base away. This record belongs to a study of control samples from healthy donors and cancer patients (dated by TCRdb to the early 2020s). The germline V gene (reference sequence) supplies CDR1 SEHNR and CDR2 FQNEAQ. V lost 5 bases and J lost 1 base, and the count of bases not matched to a germline gene is 11. CDR3 length: 17 amino acids, cysteine to phenylalanine. This entry keeps only the CDR3 DNA: 51 bases, framed from base 1. The library was made by the immunoSEQ multiplex PCR assay. TCRdb re-hosts the immuneACCESS table, in-frame sequences only. Its copies lack some clones; in the studies checked, an unresolved V gene accounts for under half of them, and the cause for the rest is not known. The sample table contains 130,000 or so clones; only one count was recorded for around nine tenths of them. About 8.7% of the sample comes from the top ten.

Sequencing was performed on blood. The TCR was taken from a man aged 40-55 years in good health. Rearrangement joined TRBV7-9 to TRBJ2-1; TRBD1 agrees with 7 junctional bases. The CDR3 reads as follows: CASSPGDLRGSYNEQFF. The nucleotides are TGTGCCAGCAGCCCAGGGGACCTCAGGGGGTCCTACAATGAGCAGTTCTTC.